The 2 T cell receptor beta chains below were found in one sample sequenced in a study of PD-L1 blockade in urothelial cancer. Sequencing was performed with immunoSEQ multiplex PCR; in TCRdb, only in-frame clones are kept and a portion is missing. The sample consists of 100,000 or so clones, over 75% of them appearing once. The source material was PBMCs, sampled around atezolizumab (anti-PD-L1) treatment. These receptors were taken from a man between 50 and 59 years old with urothelial cancer.

This sequence joins TRBV28 and TRBJ1-2; D not resolved. Germline lookup yields CDR1 MDHEN and CDR2 SYDVKM. Trimming stripped 2 bases from V and 4 bases from J, with 26 bases between. The CDR3 has 19 amino acids. The CDR3 sequence: CASSLILQRQRLKTYGYTF. In DNA form, the CDR3 reads TGTGCCAGCAGTTTAATATTGCAGCGCCAAAGGCTAAAAACCTATGGCTACACCTTC.

The J gene is TRBJ1-1, the V gene TRBV19, with 9 bases that match TRBD1. The V segment lost 0 bases and the J segment 4 bases; nucleotides outside the gene matches: 12. Germline-derived CDR1 and CDR2 are LNHDA and SQIVND (reference sequence). The CDR3 is 18 residues long. CDR3 nucleotides: TGTGCCAGTAGTATAGACCCACCGGGACAGGGTTATCGCACTGAAGCTTTCTTT. Its translation is CASSIDPPGQGYRTEAFF.